One and the same sample provided the 3 T cell receptor beta chains below, sequenced in a study of blood T cells in healthy people across ages. It was with a sample-barcoded 5' primer and a J-beta primer mix that a second PCR of roughly 7 to 12 cycles was run. TCRdb independently ran MiXCR on the 5' RACE reads; one entry per CDR3 protein. The table has some 920,000 distinct CDR3 sequences, roughly 51% seen once; the top ten hold over 20%. Sequenced material: blood. All receptors derive from a woman in her sixties or seventies in good health.

The chain is built from TRBV6-2 or TRBV6-3 and TRBJ2-1; weak D call: TRBD2 (6 bases). The CDR3 length is 15 residues. Trimming took off 2 bases at V and 4 bases at J, with 12 bases between the two ends. The germline CDR1 and CDR2 sequences are MNHEY and SVGEGT. The CDR3 nucleotides read TGTGCCAGCAGTTACGGGGGGACGGGGTACAATGAGCAGTTCTTC. Translated, it gives CASSYGGTGYNEQFF.

The J gene is TRBJ2-3, the V gene TRBV28, with a possible D match to TRBD1 (7 bases). The germline V gene encodes CDR1 MDHEN and CDR2 SYDVKM. V lost 3 bases to trimming and J lost 6 bases, with 16 bases between them. The CDR3 has 15 residues. DNA for the CDR3: TGTGCCAGCAGTTTCCCCCCAGGGGGGTCGGATACGCAGTATTTT. Amino acid sequence: CASSFPPGGSDTQYF.

The count of this clonotype is one. The rearrangement joins TRBV29-1 to TRBJ2-4; 10 bases line up with TRBD1. The CDR3 has 14 amino acids. Germline V CDR1 and CDR2: SQVTM, ANQGSEA. Germline trimming cut 6 bases from V and 15 bases from J; bases unmatched to any gene: 17. Here the CDR3 reads CSVNHRDRGNERYF. The CDR3 region has the DNA TGCAGCGTCAATCACCGGGACAGGGGAAACGAGCGGTACTTC.